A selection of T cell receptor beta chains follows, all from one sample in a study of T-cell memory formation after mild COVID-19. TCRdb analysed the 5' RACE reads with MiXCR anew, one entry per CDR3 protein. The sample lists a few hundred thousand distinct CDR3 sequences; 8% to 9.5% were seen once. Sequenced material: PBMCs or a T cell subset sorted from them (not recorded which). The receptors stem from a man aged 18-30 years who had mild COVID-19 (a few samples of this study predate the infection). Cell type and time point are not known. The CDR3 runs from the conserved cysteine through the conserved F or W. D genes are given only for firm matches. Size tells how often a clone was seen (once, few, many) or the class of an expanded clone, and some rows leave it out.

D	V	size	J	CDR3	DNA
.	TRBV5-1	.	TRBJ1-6	CASSLWGEGHGAKANSPLHF	TGCGCCAGCAGCTTGTGGGGGGAAGGACACGGAGCGAAGGCGAATTCACCCCTCCACTTT
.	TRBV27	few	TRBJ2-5	CASSFDLQGTQYF	TGTGCCAGCAGTTTTGATTTGCAGGGGACCCAGTACTTC
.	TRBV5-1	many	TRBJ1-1	CASSQESNTEAFF	TGCGCCAGCAGCCAGGAATCGAACACTGAAGCTTTCTTT
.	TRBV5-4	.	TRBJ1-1	CASSLEVGASTEAFF	TGTGCCAGCAGCTTGGAAGTGGGGGCAAGCACTGAAGCTTTCTTT
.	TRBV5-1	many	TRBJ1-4	CASNKGNTLNEKLFF	TGCGCCAGCAATAAGGGTAACACCCTTAATGAAAAACTGTTTTTT
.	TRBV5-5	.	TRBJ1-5	CSSSLVGGNQPQHF	TGTTCCAGCAGCTTGGTCGGGGGCAATCAGCCCCAGCATTTT
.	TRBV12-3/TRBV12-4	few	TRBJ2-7	CASSLGLRRSSSYEQYF	TGTGCCAGCAGTTTGGGGCTTCGCAGGAGTAGCTCCTACGAGCAGTACTTC
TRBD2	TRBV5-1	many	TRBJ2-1	CASSLEGLAGGFESSYNEQFF	TGCGCCAGCAGCTTGGAGGGACTAGCGGGGGGGTTCGAAAGCTCCTACAATGAGCAGTTCTTC
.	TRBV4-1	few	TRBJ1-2	CASSPTFGVRKNYGYTF	TGCGCCAGCAGCCCGACCTTTGGAGTGAGGAAAAACTATGGCTACACCTTC
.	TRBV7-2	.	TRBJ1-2	CASSFTAGYGYTF	TGTGCCAGCAGCTTTACCGCGGGATATGGCTACACCTTC
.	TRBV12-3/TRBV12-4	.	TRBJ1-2	CASRGTGFYGYTF	TGTGCCAGCAGAGGAACAGGGTTCTATGGCTACACCTTC
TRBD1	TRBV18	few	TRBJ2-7	CASHGTGTYEQYF	TGTGCCAGCCACGGGACAGGGACCTACGAGCAGTACTTC